The clone carrying this TCR beta chain was recorded only once. The Seattle patients joined while their infection was active and were tracked longitudinally afterward. Original processing methods: From reference gene primer amplification, estimates of nucleated cell counts were derived. Some clones are missing from TCRdb's copy, which holds only in-frame ones; the method was immunoSEQ multiplex PCR. The D gene and trimming were derived from the DNA, and the V and J assignments and clone size from that table. Of fewer than 500,000 clones in the sample, 70% to 90% were seen once. The sample originates from a study of blood T cell repertoires in COVID-19. About the research overall: From T cells, B-cell-depleted T cells, or PBMCs came the material, which was cDNA or gDNA.

The CDR3 covers 17 residues. Sequenced material: peripheral blood. The chain has TRBV7-5 and TRBJ2-1; the D call in the table, TRBD1, was not verified against the DNA. TRBV7-5 corresponds to a pseudogene. The TCR comes from a man in his late teens or twenties with COVID-19, enrolled during active disease. The CDR3 region has the DNA TGTGTCAGAAGCTCTCTAATCGGGACAACTCTATACAATGAGCAGTTCTTC. Translated, it gives CVRSSLIGTTLYNEQFF.